This T cell receptor beta chain is from a study of blood T cell repertoires in COVID-19. On the study more broadly: Donors in the United States, Italy and Spain gave samples during acute or convalescent COVID-19. PBMCs, B-cell-depleted T cells, or T cells provided the cDNA or gDNA that made up the material.

Deletions cut 4 bases from V and 11 bases from J, with 17 bases between. Germline-derived CDR1 and CDR2 are WNHNN and SYGVQD (reference sequence). This CDR3 contains 14 residues. Using immunoSEQ multiplex PCR, the repertoire was profiled, and TCRdb retains in-frame clones only, with some absent. The table has 210,000 or so clones, roughly 90% seen once. The origin of this receptor is a woman aged 45-65 years in a cohort exposed to, infected with or recovered from COVID-19 (not recorded which). V gene TRBV10-1 combines with J gene TRBJ1-4, with D hard to call. The sample consisted of PBMCs or T cells enriched from blood (not recorded which). CDR3 loop: CASSVNPRGGKLFF. In nucleotides, the CDR3 is TGCGCCAGCAGTGTCAACCCGCGGGGAGGGAAACTGTTTTTT.